In this sample, the clone carrying this T cell receptor (beta chain) turned up a few times. The data belong to a study of CD8 T cells in Susac syndrome. Purification of the CD8+ and CD4+ T cells relied on negative isolation, and TEMRA cells underwent FACS enrichment. With random hexamers, reverse transcription was performed on roughly 0.45 to 1 ug of RNA. TCRdb reprocessed the immunoSEQ multiplex PCR reads with MiXCR, giving one entry per CDR3 protein. The top ten clones hold approximately 0.12% of a sample with about 400,000 distinct CDR3 sequences, 75% to 90% of them seen once. The receptor was derived from a human donor with multiple sclerosis. Sequencing input: CD8+ T cells from PBMCs.

The CDR3 region has the DNA TGTGCCAGCAGTTTATCGCGGGCCACTGAAGCTTTCTTT. This gives the protein CASSLSRATEAFF. The chain joins TRBV27 to TRBJ1-1; D not resolved. Per the germline V gene, CDR1 is MNHEY and CDR2 is SMNVEV (reference sequence). The CDR3 loop spans 13 amino acids. Deletions cut 0 bases from V and 4 bases from J, with 6 bases between.